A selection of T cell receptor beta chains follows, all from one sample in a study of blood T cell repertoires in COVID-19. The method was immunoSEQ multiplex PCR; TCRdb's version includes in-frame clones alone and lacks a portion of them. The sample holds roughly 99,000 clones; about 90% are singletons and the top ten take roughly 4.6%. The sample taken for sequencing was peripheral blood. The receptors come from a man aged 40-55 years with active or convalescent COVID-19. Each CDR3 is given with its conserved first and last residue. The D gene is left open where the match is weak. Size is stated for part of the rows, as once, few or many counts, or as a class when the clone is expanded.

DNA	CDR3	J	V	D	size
TGTGCCAGTAATCGAAGGGGGCAGCCTAGCTCCTACAATGAGCAGTTCTTC	CASNRRGQPSSYNEQFF	TRBJ2-1	TRBV19	TRBD1	few
TGTGCCAGCAGCGTCTCGCGAAACTATGGCTACACCTTC	CASSVSRNYGYTF	TRBJ1-2	TRBV28	.	.
TGTGCCAGCAGTTTGACAGCTTTGAACACTGAAGCTTTCTTT	CASSLTALNTEAFF	TRBJ1-1	TRBV28	.	.
TGTGCCAGCAGCTTGATGTTGGCAGGGGTGAATAATTCACCCCTCCACTTT	CASSLMLAGVNNSPLHF	TRBJ1-6	TRBV5-4	.	.
TGTGCCAGCAGTTTGGGTAGGGGCGAGCAGTACTTC	CASSLGRGEQYF	TRBJ2-7	TRBV28	.	.
TGTGCCAGTACCCTAGGGGGTAGGGCAAATGAGCAGTTCTTC	CASTLGGRANEQFF	TRBJ2-1	TRBV19	.	.
TGTGCCAGCAGCCTCGGACAGGGGGGCTCACCCCTCCACTTT	CASSLGQGGSPLHF	TRBJ1-6	TRBV3-1/TRBV3-2	TRBD1	once
TGTGCCAGCAGCTACGCAAAACAGCCCCAGCATTTT	CASSYAKQPQHF	TRBJ1-5	TRBV28	.	.
TGTGCCAGCAGTTTATCGGGAGCCAAAAACATTCAGTACTTC	CASSLSGAKNIQYF	TRBJ2-4	TRBV28	.	.
TGTGCCAGCAGCGTAGCTCCCCGGGAGACAGATACGCAGTATTTT	CASSVAPRETDTQYF	TRBJ2-3	TRBV9	.	.
TGTGCCAGCAGTTTACCGGGACTAGCCCCCTACGAGCAGTACTTC	CASSLPGLAPYEQYF	TRBJ2-7	TRBV6-2/TRBV6-3	TRBD2	.
TGTGCCAGCAGTAGGGACTACGAGAACACCGGGGAGCTGTTTTTT	CASSRDYENTGELFF	TRBJ2-2	TRBV6-4	TRBD2	.
TGTGCCAGCAGCCTCCAGCGGGGGGAGCAGTTCTTC	CASSLQRGEQFF	TRBJ2-1	TRBV7-2	TRBD2	once